Presented here are 17 T cell receptor beta chains from one specimen sequenced in a study of T cells in Graves' hyperthyroidism and ophthalmopathy. Amplification targeted TCR beta CDR3 regions from RNA transcripts. The HTBI primer set drove a first-round RT-PCR of the TCR CDR3. Each CDR3 protein is one row after TCRdb ran MiXCR on the multiplex PCR reads. The sample holds hundreds of thousands of distinct CDR3 sequences; about 17% are singletons and the top ten take over 15%. The sample consisted of blood. These receptors originate from a woman aged 45-65 years with Graves' hyperthyroidism that later progressed to Graves' ophthalmopathy.

The chain links TRBV11-2 to TRBJ2-2, with D hard to call. Germline V gene sequence: CDR1 SGHAT, CDR2 FQNNGV. The CDR3 runs to 14 residues. Trimming cost V 1 base and J 10 bases, with 13 bases left between them. CDR3 sequence (DNA): TGTGCCAGCAGCTTAGGGGCTAATCGAGAGGAGCTGTTTTTT. Its protein product is CASSLGANREELFF.

The chain couples TRBV25-1 to TRBJ1-1, with 10 bases that match TRBD1. Germline CDR1 MGHDK, CDR2 SYGVNS. The CDR3 is 16 amino acids. With V trimmed by 1 base and J by 2 bases, 4 bases remained unmatched. The CDR3 bases are TGTGCCAGCAGTGAATTGAAGACAGGGGGCAACACTGAAGCTTTCTTT. It is translated as CASSELKTGGNTEAFF.

This clonotype was seen at least ten times. This chain uses TRBV5-1 with TRBJ1-6; 9 bases agree with TRBD1. V shed 3 bases, J shed 9 bases, and the junction held 7 bases outside the gene matches. CDR1 is SGHRS and CDR2 is YFSETQ in the germline V gene. The CDR3 spans 15 residues. In nucleotides, the CDR3 is TGCGCCAGCAGCTCTTCGACAGGGGGAAGTTCACCCCTCCACTTT. It encodes CASSSSTGGSSPLHF. The variable domain in full, completed from reference TRBV5-1 and TRBJ1-6, reads KAGVTQTPRYLIKTRGQQVTLSCSPISGHRSVSWYQQTPGQGLQFLFEYFSETQRNKGNFPGRFSGRQFSNSRSEMNVSTLELGDSALYLCASSSSTGGSSPLHFGNGTRLTVT.

In its sample, this clonotype was seen a few times. V is TRBV20-1 and J is TRBJ2-3; 7 bases are shared with TRBD2. Germline values: CDR1 DFQATT, CDR2 SNEGSKA (reference sequence). Trimming removed 2 bases from V and 3 bases from J; junction bases left unmatched: 5. CDR3 size: 14 residues. The CDR3 reads CSARWHGGTDTQYF. The CDR3 nucleotides read TGCAGTGCTAGATGGCACGGGGGGACAGATACGCAGTATTTT.

J is TRBJ2-5 and V is TRBV18; D tentatively fits TRBD1 or TRBD2 (5 bases each). V was clipped by 7 bases and J by 1 base, with 13 bases between them. Germline V CDR1 and CDR2: KGHSH, LQKENI. CDR3 length: 14 residues. CDR3 protein: CASWGTAIQETQYF. CDR3 nucleotide sequence: TGTGCCAGCTGGGGGACGGCGATCCAAGAGACCCAGTACTTC.

The chain is built from TRBV25-1 and TRBJ1-1, with a weak D call TRBD1 (5 bases). The V and J ends lost 8 bases and 4 bases respectively, with 20 bases between them. The CDR3 is 15 amino acids. The germline V gene encodes CDR1 MGHDK and CDR2 SYGVNS. For the CDR3, the DNA is TGTGCCAGCCGACCGACCAGGGATACGGGCACTGAAGCTTTCTTT. Amino acids: CASRPTRDTGTEAFF.

At least ten counts were recorded for this clonotype. The V gene is TRBV20-1, the J gene TRBJ1-2; no clear D. Trimming took 0 bases from V and 4 from J, leaving 12 bases between them. In germline, CDR1 is DFQATT, CDR2 SNEGSKA (reference sequence). CDR3 length: 14 residues. This CDR3 is CSARDLQLVYGYTF. DNA of the CDR3: TGCAGTGCTAGAGATTTACAGCTTGTCTATGGCTACACCTTC.

This clonotype was counted ten times or more. The CDR3 coding sequence is TGCAGCGTGAGGACGGGGGGTAATTCACCCCTCCACTTT. It yields the protein CSVRTGGNSPLHF. The rearrangement joins TRBV29-1 to TRBJ1-6, with D perhaps matching TRBD1 (5 bases). Germline values: CDR1 SQVTM, CDR2 ANQGSEA. V was clipped by 6 bases and J by 6 bases, with 12 bases between them. The CDR3 covers 13 residues. Full variable domain (remainder filled in from reference TRBV29-1 and TRBJ1-6): SAVISQKPSRDICQRGTSLTIQCQVDSQVTMMFWYRQQPGQSLTLIATANQGSEATYESGFVIDKFPISRPNLTFSTLTVSNMSPEDSSIYLCSVRTGGNSPLHFGNGTRLTVT.

This clonotype has at least ten counts. This chain links TRBV5-1 with TRBJ1-5; 12 bases line up with TRBD1. This CDR3 comprises 16 residues. Germline V gene lookup returns CDR1 SGHRS and CDR2 YFSETQ. With V trimmed by 4 bases and J by 6 bases, 8 bases remained unmatched. CDR3 sequence (DNA): TGCGCCAGCAGCGAAGGGACAGGGGGCGTGGGTCAGCCCCAGCATTTT. Translation: CASSEGTGGVGQPQHF.

The genes are TRBV20-1 and TRBJ2-3, with D hard to call. The germline V gene has CDR1 DFQATT and CDR2 SNEGSKA (reference sequence). The CDR3 runs 14 residues. V gave up 2 bases and J gave up 1 base, with 10 bases separating them. As DNA, the CDR3 is TGCAGTGCTAGAACAGCGCTAGGCACAGATACGCAGTATTTT. Translation: CSARTALGTDTQYF.

Many counts were recorded for this clonotype. V and J are TRBV27 and TRBJ1-2, with a weak D call TRBD1 (5 bases). The germline V gene has CDR1 MNHEY and CDR2 SMNVEV (reference sequence). The germline V and J ends were trimmed by 4 bases and 2 bases, with 20 bases remaining between them. The CDR3 is made up of 17 amino acids. The CDR3 bases are TGTGCCAGCAGTTACACGGCCCGGGGACGGAGAAACTATGGCTACACCTTC. Its protein is CASSYTARGRRNYGYTF.

The rearrangement uses TRBV5-5 and TRBJ1-6, with 9 positions matching TRBD1. Trimming removed 2 bases from V and 14 bases from J; junction bases left unmatched: 11. The CDR3 extends over 15 amino acids. CDR1 is SGHKS, CDR2 YYEKEE, per germline (reference sequence). The CDR3 sequence: CASSFGQGPLGALHF. CDR3 nucleotides: TGTGCCAGCAGCTTTGGACAGGGGCCCCTAGGAGCCCTCCACTTT.

The chain carries TRBV2 and TRBJ2-7, with D perhaps matching TRBD2 (5 bases). There are 12 residues in the CDR3. CDR1 and CDR2 (germline): SNHLY, FYNNEI. V was pared by 8 bases and J by 6 bases, with 14 bases between. CDR3 coding DNA: TGTGCCAGCCGCCACACTAGTGCCGAGCAGTACTTC. It specifies CASRHTSAEQYF. The full variable domain, in which reference TRBV2 and TRBJ2-7 provide the parts outside the CDR3, is EPEVTQTPSHQVTQMGQEVILRCVPISNHLYFYWYRQILGQKVEFLVSFYNNEISEKSEIFDDQFSVERPDGSNFTLKIRSTKLEDSAMYFCASRHTSAEQYFGPGTRLTVT.

There are a few counts of this clonotype. The rearrangement uses TRBV9 and TRBJ2-4; D not certain. CDR1 SGDLS and CDR2 YYNGEE come from the germline V gene. This CDR3 comprises 16 residues. Trimming removed 4 bases at V and 0 bases at J, with 14 bases between. The CDR3 nucleotides are TGTGCCAGCAGCTCCGGACCGCCCGAAGCCAAAAACATTCAGTACTTC. Encoded protein: CASSSGPPEAKNIQYF.

Many counts were recorded for this clonotype. The chain couples TRBV11-2 to TRBJ2-1; D unclear. CDR3 length: 15 residues. V was shortened by 5 bases and J by 11 bases, with 22 bases between the two germline ends. In germline, CDR1 is SGHAT, CDR2 FQNNGV. This CDR3 is CASSEVLRAAAQQFF. In DNA form, the CDR3 reads TGTGCCAGCAGCGAAGTTCTTAGGGCAGCTGCCCAGCAGTTCTTC.

This clonotype turned up a few times. The chain has TRBV5-4 and TRBJ2-2; 9 bases are a match to TRBD1. Germline CDR1 SGHNT, CDR2 YYREEE (reference sequence). The CDR3 consists of 15 residues. Unmatched junction bases numbered 6, after V lost 3 bases and J lost 6 bases. CDR3 region: CASSSNRQGAGELFF. The CDR3 DNA reads TGTGCCAGCAGCTCGAACCGACAGGGGGCCGGGGAGCTGTTTTTT.

This clonotype was recorded a few times. This chain links TRBV29-1 with TRBJ1-1; D not certain. CDR3 size: 13 residues. V lost 3 bases and J lost 1, with 9 bases in between. Germline CDR1 is SQVTM and CDR2 is ANQGSEA. The CDR3 DNA follows: TGCAGCGTTGATATCTACAGGAACACTGAAGCTTTCTTT. Translated: CSVDIYRNTEAFF.